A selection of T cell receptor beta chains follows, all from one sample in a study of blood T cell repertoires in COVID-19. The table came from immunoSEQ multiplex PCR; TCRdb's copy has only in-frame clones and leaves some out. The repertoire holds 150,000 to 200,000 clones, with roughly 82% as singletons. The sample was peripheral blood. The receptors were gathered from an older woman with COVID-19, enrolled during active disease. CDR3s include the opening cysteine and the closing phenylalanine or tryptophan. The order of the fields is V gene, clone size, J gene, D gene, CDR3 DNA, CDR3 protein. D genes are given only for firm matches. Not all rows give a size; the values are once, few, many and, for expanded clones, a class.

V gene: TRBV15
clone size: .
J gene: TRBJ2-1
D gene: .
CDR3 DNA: TGTGCCACCAGCTCGTCACCGACAGTTGATGAGCAGTTCTTC
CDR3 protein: CATSSSPTVDEQFF

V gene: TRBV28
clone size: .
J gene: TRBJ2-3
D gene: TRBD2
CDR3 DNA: TGTGCCAGCAGTTTAATGGCGGGGGGCACAGATACGCAGTATTTT
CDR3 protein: CASSLMAGGTDTQYF

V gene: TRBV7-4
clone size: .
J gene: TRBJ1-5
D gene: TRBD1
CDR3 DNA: TGTGCCAGCAGCCCGTTCCCGGGACAGGGGAACGATCAGCCCCAGCATTTT
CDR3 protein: CASSPFPGQGNDQPQHF

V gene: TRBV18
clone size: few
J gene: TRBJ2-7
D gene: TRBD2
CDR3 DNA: TGTGCCAGCTCACCCTCGTTCGGGACTAGTTCCTACGAGCAGTACTTC
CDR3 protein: CASSPSFGTSSYEQYF

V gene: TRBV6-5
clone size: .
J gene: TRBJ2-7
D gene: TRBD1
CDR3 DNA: TGTGCCAGCAGGCGACAGGGGAGCTCCTACGAGCAGTACTTC
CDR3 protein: CASRRQGSSYEQYF

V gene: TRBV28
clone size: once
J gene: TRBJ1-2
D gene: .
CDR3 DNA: TGTGCCAGCAGTTTTGTATCCGTGAACTATGGCTACACCTTC
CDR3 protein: CASSFVSVNYGYTF

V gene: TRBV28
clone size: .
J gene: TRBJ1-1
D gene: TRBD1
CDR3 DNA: TGTGCCAGCAGTGTCCCACAGGGGGTTTTGAACACTGAAGCTTTCTTT
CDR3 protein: CASSVPQGVLNTEAFF

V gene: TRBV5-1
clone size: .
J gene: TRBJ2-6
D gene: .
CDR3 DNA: TGCGCCAGCAGCTTGGGTTCGTCTGGGGCCAACGTCCTGACTTTC
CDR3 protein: CASSLGSSGANVLTF

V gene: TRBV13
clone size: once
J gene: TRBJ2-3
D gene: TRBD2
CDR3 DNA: TGTGCCAGCAGCACCCGGACTAGCGGGAGCGGGGGCACAGATACGCAGTATTTT
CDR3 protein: CASSTRTSGSGGTDTQYF

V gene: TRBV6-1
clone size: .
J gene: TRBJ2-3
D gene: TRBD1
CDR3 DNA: TGTGCCAGCAGTGCAAGGGGACAGGCCCTCGGAATGGATACGCAGTATTTT
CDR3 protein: CASSARGQALGMDTQYF

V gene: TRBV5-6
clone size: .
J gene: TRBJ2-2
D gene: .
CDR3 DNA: TGTGCCAGCAGCTTGGTAGGGGCCACCGGGGAGCTGTTTTTT
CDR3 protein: CASSLVGATGELFF

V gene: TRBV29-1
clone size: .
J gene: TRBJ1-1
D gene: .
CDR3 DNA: TGCAGCGTCTCCCAACTAACGGCCTTTACTGAAGCTTTCTTT
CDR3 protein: CSVSQLTAFTEAFF

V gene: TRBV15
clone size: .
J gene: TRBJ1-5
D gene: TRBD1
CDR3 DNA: TGTGCCACCAGCAGATACCGAAACAGGGGGCGGAATCAGCCCCAGCATTTT
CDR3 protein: CATSRYRNRGRNQPQHF

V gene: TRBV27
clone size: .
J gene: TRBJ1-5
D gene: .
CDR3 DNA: TGTGCCAGCACCATCAGGCCGGGAAATCAGCCCCAGCATTTT
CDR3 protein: CASTIRPGNQPQHF

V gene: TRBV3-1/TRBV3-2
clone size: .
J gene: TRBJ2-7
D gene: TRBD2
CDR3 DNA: TGTGCCAGCAGCCCGACTAGCGGGATCTACGAGCAGTACTTC
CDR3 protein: CASSPTSGIYEQYF

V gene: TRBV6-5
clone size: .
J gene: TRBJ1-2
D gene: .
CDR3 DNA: TGTGCCAGCAGCGTTGACATCAACTATGGCTACACCTTC
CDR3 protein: CASSVDINYGYTF

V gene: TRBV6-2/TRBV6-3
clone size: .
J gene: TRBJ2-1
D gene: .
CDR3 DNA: TGTGCCAGCAGCGGGGGACAGAGCTCCTACAATGAGCAGTTCTTC
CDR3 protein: CASSGGQSSYNEQFF

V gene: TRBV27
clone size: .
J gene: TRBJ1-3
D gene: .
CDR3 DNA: TGTGCCAGCCGCGGGGGGGGTAGAAACACCATATATTTT
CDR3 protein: CASRGGGRNTIYF

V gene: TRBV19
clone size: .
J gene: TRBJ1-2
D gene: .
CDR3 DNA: TGTGCCAGTAGTTCGGACATCCTCTATGGCTACACCTTC
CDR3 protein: CASSSDILYGYTF

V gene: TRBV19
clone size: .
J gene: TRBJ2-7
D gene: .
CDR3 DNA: TGTGCCAGTAGTATACCGAGGCGGGGCCGCTCCTACGAGCAGTACTTC
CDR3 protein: CASSIPRRGRSYEQYF

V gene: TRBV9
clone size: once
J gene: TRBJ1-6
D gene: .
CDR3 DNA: TGTGCCAGCAGCGTAGGGGCGCAGAGGGATTCACCCCTCCACTTT
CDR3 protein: CASSVGAQRDSPLHF

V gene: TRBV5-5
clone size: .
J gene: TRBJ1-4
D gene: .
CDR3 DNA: TGTGCCAGCAGCCATGGCTCGCCTAATGAAAAACTGTTTTTT
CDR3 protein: CASSHGSPNEKLFF

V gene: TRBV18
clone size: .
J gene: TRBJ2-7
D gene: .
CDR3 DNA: TGTGCCAGCTCACCGACCTCAGGGAACCGCGAGCAGTACTTC
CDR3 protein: CASSPTSGNREQYF

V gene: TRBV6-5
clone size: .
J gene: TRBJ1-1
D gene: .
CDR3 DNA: TGTGCCAGCAGTTATAGAGGGGGAGCCGGCACTGAAGCTTTCTTT
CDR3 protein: CASSYRGGAGTEAFF

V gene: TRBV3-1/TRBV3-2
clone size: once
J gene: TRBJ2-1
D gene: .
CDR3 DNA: TGTGCCAGCAGCCTGACTAGCTACAATGAGCAGTTCTTC
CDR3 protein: CASSLTSYNEQFF